The 9 T cell receptor beta chains below were found in one sample sequenced in a study of OX40 agonist ivuxolimab in advanced cancers. The repertoire was sequenced with immunoSEQ multiplex PCR; TCRdb's copy has only in-frame clones and lacks some. This table has under 35,000 clones, approximately 89% appearing once. The specimen comprised CD4+ or CD8+ T cells sorted from blood, sampled in a trial of the OX40 agonist ivuxolimab. The receptor source for this set is an adult with an advanced solid tumor such as melanoma, head and neck, liver or kidney cancer.

The genes are TRBV19 and TRBJ2-1; a weak D match, TRBD2 (6 bases). The CDR3 sequence is 18 residues long. Per germline, CDR1 LNHDA and CDR2 SQIVND (reference sequence). The V end lost 5 bases, the J end lost 5 bases, and 25 bases lay between the germline ends. CDR3 nucleotides: TGTGCCAGTAGTCCCTCTTTCCCGAATAGCGGTTTAAACAATGAGCAGTTCTTC. This sequence encodes CASSPSFPNSGLNNEQFF.

This clone was recorded only once. The gene calls are TRBV28 and TRBJ1-2; D unclear. Germline loops: CDR1 MDHEN, CDR2 SYDVKM. The CDR3 covers 13 residues. V lost 7 bases and J lost 4, with 13 bases in between. The CDR3 is CASTTPPGYGYTF. The CDR3 nucleotides are TGTGCCAGCACCACCCCCCCCGGCTATGGCTACACCTTC.

The chain uses TRBV2 and TRBJ2-5; 9 bases map to TRBD1. The J call may be faulty, since TRBJ2-7 better matches the DNA end. The CDR3 runs to 13 residues. Germline V gene data show CDR1 as SNHLY and CDR2 as FYNNEI. CDR3 DNA: TGTGCCAGCAGTTGGGACAGGGTCTACGAGCAGTACTTC. Amino acid sequence: CASSWDRVYEQYF.

V is TRBV29-1 and J is TRBJ1-5, with D perhaps TRBD1 (6 bases). There are 15 residues in the CDR3. In germline, CDR1 is SQVTM, CDR2 ANQGSEA. Trimming pared 1 base from V and 3 bases from J, leaving 13 bases between. CDR3 amino acids: CSVEVNRALNQPQHF. The DNA of the CDR3 is TGCAGCGTTGAAGTGAACAGGGCCCTCAATCAGCCCCAGCATTTT.

This clone appeared once. J is TRBJ2-7 and V is TRBV6-6, with 7 bases lining up with TRBD2. This CDR3 region has 15 residues. Germline assignment: CDR1 MNHNY and CDR2 SVGAGI (reference sequence). With V trimmed by 2 bases and J by 1 base, 5 bases remained unmatched. CDR3 in DNA: TGTGCCAGCAGTTACGAGCGGGGATCTTCCTACGAGCAGTACTTC. Its translation: CASSYERGSSYEQYF.

The CDR3, as DNA: TGTGCCAGCAGTTTATTAGGGGTTCAGCCCCAGCATTTT. Translation gives CASSLLGVQPQHF. This chain connects TRBV28 to TRBJ1-5; possible D gene TRBD1, 5 bases. The germline V and J ends were trimmed by 1 base and 6 bases, with 7 bases remaining between them. CDR1 is MDHEN and CDR2 is SYDVKM in the germline V gene. This CDR3 is built from 13 residues.

This clone has just one count. The chain has TRBV18 and TRBJ2-7; 12 positions match TRBD2. CDR3 length equals 13 residues. Trimming removed 6 bases from V and 4 bases from J; junction bases left unmatched: 1. CDR1 and CDR2 (germline): KGHSH, LQKENI. CDR3 in DNA: TGTGCCAGCTCGGGGACTAGCGGGTACGAGCAGTACTTC. Amino acids: CASSGTSGYEQYF.

This clone was recorded a few times. The chain employs TRBV7-2 and TRBJ2-3; D is ambiguous. This CDR3 has 12 amino acids. The germline CDR1 and CDR2 sequences are SGHTA and FQGNSA. V was trimmed by 4 bases and J by 3 bases, leaving 5 bases between them. CDR3 in DNA: TGTGCCAGCAGCTCCCAAACAGATACGCAGTATTTT. Residues: CASSSQTDTQYF.

The chain couples TRBV6-1 to TRBJ1-4; D unresolved. The CDR3 has 13 residues. Germline lookup yields CDR1 MNHNS and CDR2 SASEGT. The ends were cut back, 3 bases at V and 6 bases at J, with 8 bases in the middle. The DNA of the CDR3 is TGTGCCAGCAGTGAGAGGAGGGATGAAAAACTGTTTTTT. It specifies CASSERRDEKLFF.